A selection of T cell receptor beta chains follows, all from one sample in a study of control samples from healthy donors and cancer patients. Measured with immunoSEQ multiplex PCR; TCRdb has only the in-frame clones, and not every one. Among 100,000 to 150,000 clones listed, about nine tenths were seen once. Input material: blood. The receptors stem from a middle-aged man in good health. The CDR3 runs from the conserved cysteine through the conserved F or W. Each record gives: V gene, clone size, D gene, CDR3 length, J gene, CDR3 protein, CDR3 DNA. The D gene is left open where the match is weak. Clone size is given for some rows only: seen once, a few or many times, or a class if the clone is expanded.

V gene: TRBV7-6
clone size: -
D gene: -
CDR3 length: 15
J gene: TRBJ2-3
CDR3 protein: CASSLQGERTDTQYF
CDR3 DNA: TGTGCCAGCAGCTTACAGGGAGAACGCACAGATACGCAGTATTTT

V gene: TRBV7-2
clone size: -
D gene: -
CDR3 length: 12
J gene: TRBJ2-4
CDR3 protein: CASSSTTNIQYF
CDR3 DNA: TGTGCCAGCAGCTCTACCACGAACATTCAGTACTTC

V gene: TRBV24-1
clone size: -
D gene: -
CDR3 length: 13
J gene: TRBJ1-5
CDR3 protein: CATSESGVSPQHF
CDR3 DNA: TGTGCCACCAGTGAGTCAGGAGTATCGCCCCAGCATTTT

V gene: TRBV29-1
clone size: -
D gene: TRBD2
CDR3 length: 14
J gene: TRBJ2-7
CDR3 protein: CSAGLSLSTYEQYF
CDR3 DNA: TGCAGCGCGGGACTATCTCTGTCGACCTACGAGCAGTACTTC

V gene: TRBV14
clone size: -
D gene: TRBD1
CDR3 length: 16
J gene: TRBJ1-2
CDR3 protein: CASSPVGTGYHYGYTF
CDR3 DNA: TGTGCCAGCAGCCCTGTAGGGACAGGGTACCACTATGGCTACACCTTC

V gene: TRBV6-4
clone size: few
D gene: TRBD1
CDR3 length: 15
J gene: TRBJ2-3
CDR3 protein: CASSEGTGGPDTQYF
CDR3 DNA: TGTGCCAGCAGTGAGGGGACAGGGGGCCCAGATACGCAGTATTTT

V gene: TRBV19
clone size: -
D gene: TRBD2
CDR3 length: 16
J gene: TRBJ2-3
CDR3 protein: CASSTRAGVVTDTQYF
CDR3 DNA: TGTGCCAGTAGTACTCGGGCGGGGGTGGTTACAGATACGCAGTATTTT

V gene: TRBV19
clone size: -
D gene: -
CDR3 length: 14
J gene: TRBJ2-7
CDR3 protein: CARFKGIGLYEQYF
CDR3 DNA: TGTGCCCGATTTAAGGGCATTGGGCTCTACGAGCAGTACTTC

V gene: TRBV5-1
clone size: -
D gene: TRBD2
CDR3 length: 15
J gene: TRBJ2-1
CDR3 protein: CASSFSGFTYNEQFF
CDR3 DNA: TGCGCCAGCAGCTTTAGCGGGTTCACCTACAATGAGCAGTTCTTC

V gene: TRBV27
clone size: once
D gene: -
CDR3 length: 13
J gene: TRBJ1-4
CDR3 protein: CASSLTGWEKLFF
CDR3 DNA: TGTGCCAGCAGTTTAACAGGGTGGGAAAAACTGTTTTTT

V gene: TRBV29-1
clone size: -
D gene: -
CDR3 length: 9
J gene: TRBJ2-5
CDR3 protein: CSVGETQYF
CDR3 DNA: TGCAGCGTTGGAGAGACCCAGTACTTC

V gene: TRBV18
clone size: -
D gene: -
CDR3 length: 18
J gene: TRBJ2-6
CDR3 protein: CASSLQQAGGSGANVLTF
CDR3 DNA: TGTGCCAGCTCCTTACAGCAGGCGGGCGGCTCTGGGGCCAACGTCCTGACTTTC

V gene: TRBV6-6
clone size: -
D gene: TRBD1
CDR3 length: 15
J gene: TRBJ2-7
CDR3 protein: CASSNGQGETYEQYF
CDR3 DNA: TGTGCCAGCAGCAACGGACAGGGGGAAACCTACGAGCAGTACTTC

V gene: TRBV4-2
clone size: -
D gene: TRBD2
CDR3 length: 15
J gene: TRBJ2-3
CDR3 protein: CASSHLAGGTDTQYF
CDR3 DNA: TGTGCCAGCAGCCACCTAGCGGGGGGCACAGATACGCAGTATTTT

V gene: TRBV6-6
clone size: -
D gene: TRBD2
CDR3 length: 15
J gene: TRBJ2-1
CDR3 protein: CASSYQRGAYNEQFF
CDR3 DNA: TGTGCCAGCAGTTATCAGCGGGGGGCCTACAATGAGCAGTTCTTC

V gene: TRBV10-3
clone size: once
D gene: -
CDR3 length: 15
J gene: TRBJ1-5
CDR3 protein: CAISESRGSNQPQHF
CDR3 DNA: TGTGCCATCAGTGAGTCGCGAGGGTCCAATCAGCCCCAGCATTTT

V gene: TRBV28
clone size: -
D gene: TRBD1
CDR3 length: 14
J gene: TRBJ1-4
CDR3 protein: CAGRPQGTNEKLFF
CDR3 DNA: TGTGCCGGGAGACCACAGGGGACTAATGAAAAACTGTTTTTT

V gene: TRBV12-3/TRBV12-4
clone size: -
D gene: -
CDR3 length: 13
J gene: TRBJ1-2
CDR3 protein: CASSFGNFYGYTF
CDR3 DNA: TGTGCCAGCAGCTTCGGGAATTTCTATGGCTACACCTTC

V gene: TRBV5-4
clone size: -
D gene: TRBD1
CDR3 length: 13
J gene: TRBJ1-2
CDR3 protein: CATLGTANYGYTF
CDR3 DNA: TGTGCCACACTGGGGACAGCTAACTATGGCTACACCTTC

V gene: TRBV15
clone size: -
D gene: TRBD1
CDR3 length: 16
J gene: TRBJ1-4
CDR3 protein: CATSRDGDREREKLFF
CDR3 DNA: TGTGCCACCAGCAGAGATGGGGACAGAGAAAGGGAAAAACTGTTTTTT

V gene: TRBV11-2
clone size: -
D gene: TRBD2
CDR3 length: 15
J gene: TRBJ2-5
CDR3 protein: CASSFTRSGGETQYF
CDR3 DNA: TGTGCCAGCAGCTTTACTAGATCGGGGGGAGAGACCCAGTACTTC

V gene: TRBV19
clone size: -
D gene: -
CDR3 length: 13
J gene: TRBJ2-7
CDR3 protein: CASSGASLDEQYF
CDR3 DNA: TGTGCCAGTAGTGGGGCTAGCTTGGACGAGCAGTACTTC

V gene: TRBV7-9
clone size: -
D gene: TRBD1
CDR3 length: 15
J gene: TRBJ1-6
CDR3 protein: CASSLGDRGNSPLHF
CDR3 DNA: TGTGCCAGCAGCTTGGGGGACAGGGGTAATTCACCCCTCCACTTT

V gene: TRBV12-5
clone size: once
D gene: -
CDR3 length: 11
J gene: TRBJ1-6
CDR3 protein: CASGLAGPLHF
CDR3 DNA: TGTGCTAGTGGTTTGGCAGGCCCCCTCCACTTT

V gene: TRBV7-3
clone size: -
D gene: TRBD2
CDR3 length: 15
J gene: TRBJ2-1
CDR3 protein: CASSLEAGRGNEQFF
CDR3 DNA: TGTGCCAGCAGCTTAGAAGCAGGGAGGGGCAATGAGCAGTTCTTC

V gene: TRBV9
clone size: -
D gene: -
CDR3 length: 13
J gene: TRBJ2-1
CDR3 protein: CASSQDGRNEQFF
CDR3 DNA: TGTGCCAGCAGCCAGGACGGGCGGAATGAGCAGTTCTTC

V gene: TRBV5-6
clone size: -
D gene: -
CDR3 length: 16
J gene: TRBJ2-1
CDR3 protein: CASSLQPGDSYNEQFF
CDR3 DNA: TGTGCCAGCAGCTTGCAGCCGGGGGACTCCTACAATGAGCAGTTCTTC

V gene: TRBV6-6
clone size: -
D gene: TRBD2
CDR3 length: 20
J gene: TRBJ2-1
CDR3 protein: CASSPSGGLAGDRSYNEQFF
CDR3 DNA: TGTGCCAGCAGCCCCTCTGGAGGACTAGCGGGGGATAGGTCCTACAATGAGCAGTTCTTC

V gene: TRBV6-1
clone size: -
D gene: -
CDR3 length: 16
J gene: TRBJ1-6
CDR3 protein: CASSEPGAPSNSPLHF
CDR3 DNA: TGTGCCAGCAGTGAACCAGGGGCCCCTTCTAATTCACCCCTCCACTTT

V gene: TRBV6-2/TRBV6-3
clone size: -
D gene: -
CDR3 length: 18
J gene: TRBJ2-3
CDR3 protein: CASSYTLPGTSSTDTQYF
CDR3 DNA: TGTGCCAGCAGTTACACCCTACCCGGGACGAGCAGCACAGATACGCAGTATTTT

V gene: TRBV7-7
clone size: -
D gene: -
CDR3 length: 13
J gene: TRBJ2-1
CDR3 protein: CASSLGVDNEQFF
CDR3 DNA: TGTGCTAGCAGCTTAGGGGTTGACAATGAGCAGTTCTTC

V gene: TRBV11-2
clone size: -
D gene: -
CDR3 length: 14
J gene: TRBJ2-7
CDR3 protein: CASSRLQAAHEQYF
CDR3 DNA: TGTGCCAGCAGCCGTCTACAGGCGGCCCACGAGCAGTACTTC

V gene: TRBV9
clone size: -
D gene: -
CDR3 length: 14
J gene: TRBJ2-2
CDR3 protein: CASSVDRAVGELFF
CDR3 DNA: TGTGCCAGCAGCGTAGACAGGGCAGTCGGGGAGCTGTTTTTT

V gene: TRBV2
clone size: -
D gene: -
CDR3 length: 16
J gene: TRBJ2-1
CDR3 protein: CASSEAGRGGGNEQFF
CDR3 DNA: TGTGCCAGCAGTGAAGCAGGGAGGGGGGGCGGCAATGAGCAGTTCTTC

V gene: TRBV28
clone size: -
D gene: -
CDR3 length: 12
J gene: TRBJ2-7
CDR3 protein: CASSDGSYEQYF
CDR3 DNA: TGTGCCAGCTCTGATGGCTCCTACGAGCAGTACTTC

V gene: TRBV27
clone size: -
D gene: -
CDR3 length: 14
J gene: TRBJ1-1
CDR3 protein: CASSLGAYYTEAFF
CDR3 DNA: TGTGCCAGCAGTTTAGGGGCCTACTACACTGAAGCTTTCTTT

V gene: TRBV18
clone size: -
D gene: -
CDR3 length: 14
J gene: TRBJ2-5
CDR3 protein: CASSPQSHQETQYF
CDR3 DNA: TGTGCCAGCTCACCACAATCCCACCAAGAGACCCAGTACTTC

V gene: TRBV5-1
clone size: -
D gene: TRBD2
CDR3 length: 15
J gene: TRBJ2-2
CDR3 protein: CASSWERGHTGELFF
CDR3 DNA: TGCGCCAGCAGCTGGGAGCGGGGCCACACCGGGGAGCTGTTTTTT

V gene: TRBV5-1
clone size: -
D gene: -
CDR3 length: 17
J gene: TRBJ2-5
CDR3 protein: CASSLGQGHRFQETQYF
CDR3 DNA: TGCGCCAGCAGCTTGGGGCAGGGCCACCGTTTTCAAGAGACCCAGTACTTC

V gene: TRBV18
clone size: few
D gene: -
CDR3 length: 15
J gene: TRBJ2-5
CDR3 protein: CASSPRRGQGETQYF
CDR3 DNA: TGTGCCAGCTCACCTCGTCGGGGGCAGGGAGAGACCCAGTACTTC

V gene: TRBV7-8
clone size: -
D gene: -
CDR3 length: 14
J gene: TRBJ1-5
CDR3 protein: CASSDPSANQPQHF
CDR3 DNA: TGTGCCAGCAGCGACCCCTCTGCCAATCAGCCCCAGCATTTT

V gene: TRBV28
clone size: -
D gene: -
CDR3 length: 15
J gene: TRBJ1-2
CDR3 protein: CASSFFYQGSYGYTF
CDR3 DNA: TGTGCCAGCAGTTTCTTTTACCAGGGGTCCTATGGCTACACCTTC

V gene: TRBV5-1
clone size: -
D gene: -
CDR3 length: 13
J gene: TRBJ1-2
CDR3 protein: CASSPSAGYGYTF
CDR3 DNA: TGCGCCAGCAGCCCTTCGGCGGGCTATGGCTACACCTTC

V gene: TRBV2
clone size: -
D gene: -
CDR3 length: 14
J gene: TRBJ2-5
CDR3 protein: CASSVVRRQETQYF
CDR3 DNA: TGTGCCAGCAGTGTCGTCCGGAGACAAGAGACCCAGTACTTC

V gene: TRBV27
clone size: -
D gene: TRBD2
CDR3 length: 15
J gene: TRBJ2-3
CDR3 protein: CASSFGLAGADTQYF
CDR3 DNA: TGTGCCAGCAGTTTCGGGCTAGCGGGGGCAGATACGCAGTATTTT

V gene: TRBV19
clone size: -
D gene: -
CDR3 length: 13
J gene: TRBJ1-2
CDR3 protein: CASSPTGLPVYTF
CDR3 DNA: TGTGCCAGTAGTCCTACAGGGTTACCAGTCTACACCTTC

V gene: TRBV11-2
clone size: -
D gene: TRBD2
CDR3 length: 15
J gene: TRBJ2-1
CDR3 protein: CASSWGTSGYNEQFF
CDR3 DNA: TGTGCCAGCAGCTGGGGGACTAGCGGGTACAATGAGCAGTTCTTC